The 12 T cell receptor beta chains below come from one sample, sequenced in a study of molecular identifiers for immune sequencing clone quantification (dated by TCRdb to the late 2010s). To prepare the library, PCR was applied. The listed sequencing device is Illumina HiSeq 4000. TCRdb reran the public reads through fastp at Q25 and MiXCR, keeping productive beta chains. Under each unique CDR3 protein, matching rows form one entry showing the most common genes and DNA. The table for this sample lists about 640,000 distinct CDR3 sequences; approximately 20% of them were counted only once. Roughly 0.9% of the sample lies in the top ten. Sequenced sample: naive CD8+ T cells from blood, with Jurkat cell RNA spiked in. The cell subset or site label on this specimen signifies: FACS-sorted CD8+CD4-CCR7+CD45RA+ naive T cells. The receptors originated from a human donor in good health. Some libraries in this study had Jurkat cell RNA spiked in.

This clonotype was seen many times. V usage is TRBV29-1 and J usage is TRBJ1-1; D may be TRBD1 (6 bases). The germline CDR1 and CDR2 sequences are SQVTM and ANQGSEA. The CDR3 length is 14 residues. The germline V and J ends were trimmed by 7 bases and 0 bases, with 15 bases remaining between them. CDR3 sequence reads: CSDDIQGLNTEAFF. Here the CDR3 DNA reads TGCAGCGATGACATACAGGGACTGAACACTGAAGCTTTCTTT.

This clonotype was observed many times. The chain is built from TRBV5-4 and TRBJ2-7; 8 bases fit TRBD1. The V and J ends lost 6 bases and 5 bases, in that order; junction bases with no gene match: 13. Per germline, CDR1 SGHNT and CDR2 YYREEE (reference sequence). The length of the CDR3 is 15 residues. The CDR3 DNA sequence: TGTGCCAGCAAAGCTTGGTCAGGGGGCAAGGACGAGCAGTACTTC. This codes for CASKAWSGGKDEQYF.

The table lists this clonotype with many counts. The gene calls are TRBV4-3 and TRBJ1-6, with D perhaps matching TRBD1 (6 bases). Germline CDR1 and CDR2: LGHNA and YSLEER. V was clipped by 1 base and J by 0 bases, with 13 bases between them. This CDR3 spans 18 amino acids. CDR3 residues: CASSQGSGVGSYNSPLHF. CDR3 sequence (DNA): TGCGCCAGCAGCCAAGGTTCAGGGGTGGGCTCCTATAATTCACCCCTCCACTTT.

This clonotype has only a few counts. The rearrangement joins TRBV6-4 to TRBJ1-1; D is uncertain. This CDR3 is built from 13 residues. Germline CDR1 and CDR2: MRHNA and SNTAGT. V was trimmed by 0 bases and J by 1 base, leaving 3 bases between them. CDR3: CASSDSWNTEAFF. The CDR3 DNA sequence: TGTGCCAGCAGTGACTCATGGAACACTGAAGCTTTCTTT.

The table lists this clonotype with a few counts. The DNA for the CDR3 is TGTGCCACCAGCAGAGATTCCCATAGCAGAACCCACGAGCAGTACTTC. Translating it yields CATSRDSHSRTHEQYF. The gene calls are TRBV15 and TRBJ2-7; D unclear. V was shortened by 0 bases and J by 5 bases, with 17 bases between the two germline ends. The germline gives CDR1 LNHNV, CDR2 YYDKDF (reference sequence). The CDR3 has 16 amino acids.

The chain uses TRBV6-2 or TRBV6-3 and TRBJ2-1; no reliable D call. This CDR3 has 15 amino acids. Germline CDR1 reads MNHEY; CDR2 reads SVGEGT. V was trimmed by 7 bases and J by 1 base, leaving 14 bases between them. CDR3 nucleotide sequence: TGTGCCAGCACCGAGGACGCCGCGTCCTACAATGAGCAGTTCTTC. Translated, it gives CASTEDAASYNEQFF.

This clonotype was observed many times. The chain links TRBV30 to TRBJ2-1, with 8 bases matching TRBD1. Trimming removed 4 bases from V and 8 bases from J; junction bases left unmatched: 7. This CDR3 is 13 amino acids long. CDR1 is GTSNPN and CDR2 is SVGIG in the germline V gene (reference sequence). The CDR3, as DNA: TGTGCCTGGAAGGGACAGGAAAACGATGAGCAGTTCTTC. It is translated as CAWKGQENDEQFF.

This clonotype was found many times. The chain couples TRBV20-1 to TRBJ2-7; the D gene is possibly TRBD2 (6 bases). The CDR3 sequence is 13 residues long. Germline V lookup: CDR1 DFQATT, CDR2 SNEGSKA (reference sequence). Trimming cost V 4 bases and J 1 base, with 11 bases left between them. CDR3 residues: CSAMGGVSYEQYF. DNA for the CDR3: TGCAGTGCTATGGGCGGGGTTTCCTACGAGCAGTACTTC.

This clonotype was detected many times. The rearrangement uses TRBV5-1 and TRBJ1-5; tentative D call: TRBD1 (6 bases). Germline-derived CDR1 and CDR2 are SGHRS and YFSETQ. The CDR3 extends over 15 amino acids. Trimming pared 1 base from V and 7 bases from J, leaving 15 bases between. CDR3 nucleotide sequence: TGCGCCAGCAGCTTGAGGGGGGCCTCGGGGCAGCCCCAGCATTTT. Amino acids: CASSLRGASGQPQHF.

As for this clonotype: This clone may be a read error of a much larger clone one base away. The rearrangement uses TRBV7-3 and TRBJ2-3; maybe TRBD2 (6 bases). This CDR3 comprises 15 residues. Germline CDR1 reads SGHTA; CDR2 reads FQGTGA. Trimming stripped 5 bases from V and 7 bases from J, with 19 bases between. The CDR3 loop is CASSPVPGESNTQYF. The CDR3 DNA reads as TGTGCCAGCAGCCCCGTCCCGGGAGAGTCAAATACGCAGTATTTT.

The J gene is TRBJ2-1, the V gene TRBV20-1; the D is unclear. The CDR3 runs to 16 residues. Deletions cut 0 bases from V and 0 bases from J, with 12 bases between. Germline loops: CDR1 DFQATT, CDR2 SNEGSKA (reference sequence). This chain's CDR3 is CSARDGVYSSYNEQFF. In DNA form, the CDR3 reads TGCAGTGCTAGAGATGGGGTGTATAGCTCCTACAATGAGCAGTTCTTC.

Many counts were recorded for this clonotype. V usage is TRBV19 and J usage is TRBJ2-7; D perhaps matches TRBD1 (5 bases). Germline values: CDR1 LNHDA, CDR2 SQIVND (reference sequence). The germline V and J ends were trimmed by 3 bases and 2 bases, with 11 bases remaining between them. CDR3 length: 14 amino acids. For the CDR3, the DNA is TGTGCCAGTAGTATCGTCGCAGGGACCTACGAGCAGTACTTC. It translates to CASSIVAGTYEQYF.